These 21 T cell receptor beta chains came from one sample sequenced in a study of beta chain features in type 1 diabetes (dated by TCRdb to the late 2010s). The paper's findings and limits, for the study overall: In all four CD4+ subsets, TCRB CDR3 length was moderately but significantly shorter in type 1 diabetes patients.

The method behind the library was the immunoSEQ multiplex PCR assay. The entire amount of isolated RNA was reverse transcribed using the High Capacity cDNA Reverse Transcription Kit, so the sequenced TCRB transcripts were expressed ones. TCRdb stores this immuneACCESS table with in-frame sequences only. Part of the clones is absent; in the studies checked, under half of the shortfall reflects unresolved V genes, and no reason is known for the rest. The sample table holds about 160,000 clones, of which around 9% were seen once. The ten largest clones take up 0.7% of the sample. No antigens are known for them. Sequences were obtained from central memory CD4+ T cells from blood. All receptors come from a woman aged 25 to 45 with type 1 diabetes.

The chain is built from TRBV7-8 and TRBJ2-7; possibly TRBD2 for D (5 bases). The CDR3 contains 14 residues. The germline CDR1 and CDR2 sequences are SGHVS and FQNEAQ. The ends were cut back, 3 bases at V and 0 bases at J, with 9 bases in the middle. The CDR3 loop is CASSFGENSYEQYF. In DNA, the CDR3 is TGTGCCAGCAGCTTCGGGGAGAACTCCTACGAGCAGTACTTC.

This clone was observed many times. The chain carries TRBV7-9 and TRBJ1-4; TRBD1 matches 8 bases. Germline assignment: CDR1 SEHNR and CDR2 FQNEAQ (reference sequence). This CDR3 comprises 14 residues. V lost 5 bases, J lost 11 bases, and 10 bases stayed unmatched. The CDR3 coding sequence is TGTGCCAGCAGCGAGACAGGGGCCGCCGTGAAACTGTTTTTT. Its translation: CASSETGAAVKLFF. The full variable domain, its missing parts supplied by reference TRBV7-9 and TRBJ1-4, is DTGVSQNPRHKITKRGQNVTFRCDPISEHNRLYWYRQTLGQGPEFLTYFQNEAQLEKSRLLSDRFSAERPKGSFSTLEIQRTEQGDSAMYLCASSETGAAVKLFFGSGTQLSVL.

This clone came up many times. The chain has TRBV30 and TRBJ2-7; 8 bases are a match to TRBD1. CDR1 GTSNPN and CDR2 SVGIG come from the germline V gene (reference sequence). The J segment lost 5 bases and the V segment lost 5 bases, leaving 8 bases of the junction unmatched. This CDR3 contains 13 residues. CDR3 DNA sequence: TGTGCCTGGGTTATGGACAGGGCGGACGAGCAGTACTTC. It specifies CAWVMDRADEQYF.

This clone was observed a handful of times. J is TRBJ2-7 and V is TRBV5-4; unclear D gene. The germline CDR1 and CDR2 sequences are SGHNT and YYREEE (reference sequence). Deletions cut 1 base from V and 1 base from J, with 9 bases between. The CDR3 spans 14 residues. CDR3 sequence reads: CASSLTRQSYEQYF. The CDR3 DNA reads as TGTGCCAGCAGCTTGACCAGGCAGTCCTACGAGCAGTACTTC.

The chain employs TRBV29-1 and TRBJ2-1; the match to TRBD2 covers 8 bases. J lost 2 bases, V lost 3 bases, and 12 bases had no gene match. The CDR3 consists of 17 residues. Germline V gene lookup returns CDR1 SQVTM and CDR2 ANQGSEA. CDR3 amino acids: CSVDLAGSTDTYNEQFF. DNA of the CDR3: TGCAGCGTTGACCTAGCGGGCTCAACCGATACCTACAATGAGCAGTTCTTC.

This chain uses TRBV19 with TRBJ2-2, with D possibly TRBD1 on 5 matching bases. V lost 5 bases and J lost 4, with 11 bases in between. Germline CDR1 is LNHDA and CDR2 is SQIVND (reference sequence). The CDR3 runs 14 residues. As DNA, the CDR3 is TGTGCCAGTAGTCCCCCGACAGTCACCGGGGAGCTGTTTTTT. Protein sequence: CASSPPTVTGELFF. The full variable domain, completed using reference TRBV19 and TRBJ2-2, is DGGITQSPKYLFRKEGQNVTLSCEQNLNHDAMYWYRQDPGQGLRLIYYSQIVNDFQKGDIAEGYSVSREKKESFPLTVTSAQKNPTAFYLCASSPPTVTGELFFGEGSRLTVL.

The chain links TRBV4-2 to TRBJ2-3; 7 bases align to TRBD2. Germline V gene lookup returns CDR1 LGHNA and CDR2 YNFKEQ. J gave up 4 bases and V 2 bases, and 6 bases lay outside the gene matches. CDR3 length equals 15 residues. The CDR3 reads CASSQQTSPADTQYF. CDR3 in DNA: TGTGCCAGCAGCCAACAGACTAGCCCGGCAGATACGCAGTATTTT.

The chain links TRBV27 to TRBJ2-2; possible D gene TRBD1, 6 bases. Germline values: CDR1 MNHEY, CDR2 SMNVEV (reference sequence). The germline V and J ends were trimmed by 6 bases and 6 bases, with 14 bases remaining between them. The CDR3 runs to 14 residues. The CDR3 DNA sequence: TGTGCCAGCAGCAAGAGCCGACAGGCCGGGGAGCTGTTTTTT. Translating it yields CASSKSRQAGELFF.

V is TRBV6-6 and J is TRBJ2-7, with 9 nucleotides matching TRBD1. The CDR3 consists of 15 residues. J lost 7 bases, V lost 2 bases, and 9 bases had no gene match. Germline V gene sequence: CDR1 MNHNY, CDR2 SVGAGI (reference sequence). The CDR3 sequence: CASSYQGQGRREQYF. The CDR3 nucleotides are TGTGCCAGCAGTTACCAGGGACAGGGCCGAAGGGAGCAGTACTTC.

The rearrangement links TRBV14 to TRBJ2-1, with TRBD2 as a possible D gene (5 bases). CDR3 length: 16 residues. V was cut by 2 bases and J by 1 base, with 12 bases left in between. CDR1 is SGHDN, CDR2 FVKESK, per germline. The CDR3 loop reads CASSQKGGGSYNEQFF. DNA for the CDR3: TGTGCCAGCAGCCAAAAAGGAGGAGGTTCCTACAATGAGCAGTTCTTC.

This clone was recorded a few times. The CDR3 DNA reads TGTGCCAGCAGCCCCCCGGGAGGATTCTATGGCTACACCTTC. The encoded protein is CASSPPGGFYGYTF. The genes are TRBV7-2 and TRBJ1-2; D is unresolved. Deletions cut 5 bases from V and 4 bases from J, with 14 bases between. This CDR3 is 14 amino acids long. Germline loops: CDR1 SGHTA, CDR2 FQGNSA.

This clone came up a few times. The chain combines TRBV7-2 with TRBJ2-5, with D tentatively TRBD2 (6 bases). Trimming took 3 bases from V and 2 from J, leaving 19 bases between them. Looked up from germline, CDR1 is SGHTA and CDR2 is FQGNSA. This CDR3 has 17 amino acids. DNA of the CDR3: TGTGCCAGCAGCTTGCGACGGGGGTTCAGTTCGCAAGAGACCCAGTACTTC. It encodes CASSLRRGFSSQETQYF.

This clone was seen more than once but under ten times. The J gene is TRBJ1-2, the V gene TRBV5-6; 11 bases fit TRBD1. CDR1 is SGHDT, CDR2 YYEEEE, per germline. This CDR3 is 14 amino acids long. The V and J ends lost 6 bases and 8 bases, in that order; junction bases with no gene match: 9. CDR3 protein: CASIRTGGRRGYTF. CDR3 in DNA: TGTGCCAGCATCCGGACAGGGGGCCGCCGAGGCTACACCTTC.

This clone was seen a few times. This sequence joins TRBV2 and TRBJ2-7; TRBD1 might be the D (6 bases). Germline CDR1 SNHLY, CDR2 FYNNEI. This CDR3 is 15 amino acids long. Trimming took 7 bases from V and 1 from J, leaving 17 bases between them. The CDR3 DNA reads as TGTGCCAGCAATAAAGAACAGGGTCTTTCCTACGAGCAGTACTTC. Its protein is CASNKEQGLSYEQYF.

The J gene is TRBJ2-7, the V gene TRBV7-4; D unresolved. Trimming shortened V by 5 bases and J by 4 bases, and 9 bases separated the two germline ends. Germline loops: CDR1 SGHVT, CDR2 SQSDAQ. CDR3 size: 12 residues. CDR3 nucleotide sequence: TGTGCCAGCAGCCCGCTCAGTTACGAGCAGTACTTC. Translated: CASSPLSYEQYF.

The chain links TRBV27 to TRBJ2-3; no clear D. Germline-derived CDR1 and CDR2 are MNHEY and SMNVEV (reference sequence). There are 16 residues in the CDR3. Trimming cost V 4 bases and J 2 bases, with 16 bases left between them. CDR3 nucleotide sequence: TGTGCCAGCAGTTCACTGAGTGTCTCTTACACAGATACGCAGTATTTT. It codes for CASSSLSVSYTDTQYF.

This rearrangement joins TRBV29-1 to TRBJ1-1; D is possibly TRBD1 (6 bases). V dropped 5 bases and J dropped 2 bases, with 15 bases sitting between them. The CDR3 runs to 14 residues. Germline CDR1 SQVTM, CDR2 ANQGSEA. The chain's CDR3 is CSVSVAGANTEAFF. CDR3 DNA sequence: TGCAGCGTTTCCGTTGCAGGGGCTAACACTGAAGCTTTCTTT.

This clone was seen only a few times. The chain joins TRBV4-2 to TRBJ2-5; D not certain. CDR3 length: 14 residues. The germline V gene encodes CDR1 LGHNA and CDR2 YNFKEQ. V lost 5 bases and J 1 base, leaving 11 bases between the germline ends. The DNA of the CDR3 is TGTGCCAGCAGCTTGAACAGCCCCCAAGAGACCCAGTACTTC. It codes for CASSLNSPQETQYF.

V usage is TRBV2 and J usage is TRBJ1-1; perhaps TRBD1 as D (5 bases). The CDR3 is made up of 15 amino acids. Germline V gene lookup returns CDR1 SNHLY and CDR2 FYNNEI. V was pared by 4 bases and J by 3 bases, with 15 bases between. The CDR3 DNA follows: TGTGCCAGCAGTGCCCGGGACGGGAGGGACACTGAAGCTTTCTTT. Encoded protein: CASSARDGRDTEAFF.

The V gene is TRBV23-1, the J gene TRBJ1-1, with 7 nucleotides matching TRBD1. TRBV23-1 belongs to the ORF category, with a function that is uncertain. V lost 8 bases, J lost 0 bases, and 18 bases stayed unmatched. CDR3 length: 18 residues. The CDR3 is CASGRVYRGTWVNTEAFF. The CDR3, as DNA: TGCGCCAGCGGGCGGGTCTACAGGGGTACATGGGTGAACACTGAAGCTTTCTTT.

The genes are TRBV5-1 and TRBJ2-3; D is uncertain. With 7 bases removed from V and 0 bases from J, the gap between germline ends came to 9 bases. The CDR3 has 13 residues. Germline lookup yields CDR1 SGHRS and CDR2 YFSETQ. CDR3 amino acids: CASREDSTDTQYF. CDR3 nucleotides: TGCGCCAGCCGAGAAGATAGCACAGATACGCAGTATTTT.